Following are 2 T cell receptor beta chains from one sample sequenced in a study of blood T cell repertoires in COVID-19. The method was immunoSEQ multiplex PCR; TCRdb's version includes in-frame clones alone and lacks a portion of them. The data hold about 39,000 clones, with approximately 96% observed a single time. The sample comprised peripheral blood. These receptors were obtained from a human donor with active COVID-19. The donor label of this sample is uncertain.

V usage is TRBV5-1 and J usage is TRBJ2-3, with 7 bases aligning to TRBD2. In germline, CDR1 is SGHRS, CDR2 YFSETQ. With V trimmed by 4 bases and J by 2 bases, 13 bases remained unmatched. CDR3 size: 17 residues. CDR3 DNA: TGCGCCAGCAGCGTCCCTCGCCCGGGACTAAACACAGATACGCAGTATTTT. Translating gives CASSVPRPGLNTDTQYF.

V and J are TRBV5-4 and TRBJ2-1, with TRBD2 matching over 11 bases. The CDR3 is made up of 14 amino acids. V shed 4 bases and J 7 bases; nucleotides not matched to a gene: 4. In germline, CDR1 is SGHNT, CDR2 YYREEE (reference sequence). Written as DNA, the CDR3 is TGTGCCAGCAGCGAGGGACTAGCGGTAAATGAGCAGTTCTTC. Encoded protein: CASSEGLAVNEQFF.